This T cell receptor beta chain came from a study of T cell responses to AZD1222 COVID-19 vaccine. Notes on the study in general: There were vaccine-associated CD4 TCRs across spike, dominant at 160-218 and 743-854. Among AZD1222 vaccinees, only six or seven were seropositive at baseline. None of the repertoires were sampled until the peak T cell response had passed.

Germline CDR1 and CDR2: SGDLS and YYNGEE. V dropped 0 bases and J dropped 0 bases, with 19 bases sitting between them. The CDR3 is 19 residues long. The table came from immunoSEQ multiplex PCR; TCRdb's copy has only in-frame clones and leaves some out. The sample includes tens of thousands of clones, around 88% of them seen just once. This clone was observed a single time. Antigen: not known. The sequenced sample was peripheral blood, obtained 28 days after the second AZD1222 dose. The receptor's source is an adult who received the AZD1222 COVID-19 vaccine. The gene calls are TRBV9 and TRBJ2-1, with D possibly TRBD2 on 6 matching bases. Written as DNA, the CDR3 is TGTGCCAGCAGCGTAGATCAGTCGCTAGCGAACCCCTCCTACAATGAGCAGTTCTTC. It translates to CASSVDQSLANPSYNEQFF.